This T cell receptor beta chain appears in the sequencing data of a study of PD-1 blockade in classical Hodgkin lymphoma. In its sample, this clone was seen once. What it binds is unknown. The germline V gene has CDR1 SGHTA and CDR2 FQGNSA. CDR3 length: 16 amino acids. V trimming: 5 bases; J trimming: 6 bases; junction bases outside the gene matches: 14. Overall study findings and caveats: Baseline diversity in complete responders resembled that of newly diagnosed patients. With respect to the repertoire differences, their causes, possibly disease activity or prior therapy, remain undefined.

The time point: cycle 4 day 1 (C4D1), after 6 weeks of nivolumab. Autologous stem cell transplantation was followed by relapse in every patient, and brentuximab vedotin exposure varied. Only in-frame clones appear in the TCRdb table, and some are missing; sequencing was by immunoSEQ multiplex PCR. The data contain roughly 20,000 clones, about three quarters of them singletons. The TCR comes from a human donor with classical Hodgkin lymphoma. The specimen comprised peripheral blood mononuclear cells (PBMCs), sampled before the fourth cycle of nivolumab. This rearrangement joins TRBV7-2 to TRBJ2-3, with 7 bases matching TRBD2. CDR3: CASSQRLASLIDTQYF. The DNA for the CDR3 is TGTGCCAGCAGCCAAAGACTAGCATCCTTAATTGATACGCAGTATTTT.